A single sample gave rise to the 11 T cell receptor beta chains below, sequenced in a study of blood T cell repertoires in COVID-19 (dated by TCRdb to 2020 to 2021). Libraries were made using the immunoSEQ multiplex PCR assay. In its TCRdb copy, this immuneACCESS table keeps in-frame sequences only and misses some clones. Where compared with another copy, unresolved V genes explain less than half of these, and the others have no known cause. Present in this sample are around 350,000 clones, about 87% of which were seen just once. Together, the top ten hold around 3% of the sample. The sample taken for sequencing was peripheral blood. The origin of the receptors is a human donor in a cohort sampled during active COVID-19.

The gene calls are TRBV4-2 and TRBJ1-3; D is undetermined. The CDR3 loop spans 15 amino acids. The germline V gene has CDR1 LGHNA and CDR2 YNFKEQ. V was trimmed by 5 bases and J by 0 bases, leaving 11 bases between them. In DNA, the CDR3 is TGTGCCAGCAGCTCCCGACTAAGCTCTGGAAACACCATATATTTT. Residues: CASSSRLSSGNTIYF.

The rearrangement joins TRBV5-5 to TRBJ1-6; 8 nucleotides align to TRBD1. Germline V lookup: CDR1 SGHKS, CDR2 YYEKEE (reference sequence). The CDR3 spans 15 residues. J was trimmed by 7 bases and V by 4 bases; bases with no gene match: 7. The CDR3 sequence: CASSLRDRSNSPLHF. The CDR3 DNA reads as TGTGCCAGCAGCCTCCGGGACAGGTCCAATTCACCCCTCCACTTT.

This chain connects TRBV9 to TRBJ2-2; D gene uncertain. Per germline, CDR1 SGDLS and CDR2 YYNGEE. This CDR3 has 17 residues. The V end lost 3 bases, the J end lost 6 bases, and 21 bases lay between the germline ends. The CDR3 DNA reads as TGTGCCAGCAGCGAGGCACTATTGGGTGGTGCGGCCGGGGAGCTGTTTTTT. Translating it yields CASSEALLGGAAGELFF.

The V and J genes are TRBV4-1 and TRBJ1-6; D may be TRBD1 (5 bases). The length of the CDR3 is 15 residues. V lost 1 base to trimming and J lost 7 bases, with 11 bases between them. CDR1 is MGHRA, CDR2 YSYEKL, per germline. CDR3 nucleotide sequence: TGCGCCAGCAGCCAAGTGGAGGGGACGAATTCACCCCTCCACTTT. Its protein product is CASSQVEGTNSPLHF.

The chain links TRBV2 to TRBJ2-1; D may be TRBD1 (6 bases). V lost 4 bases to trimming and J lost 4 bases, with 14 bases between them. The CDR3 is made up of 15 amino acids. Germline CDR1 is SNHLY and CDR2 is FYNNEI. The CDR3 region is CASSVGRGVYNEQFF. The CDR3 nucleotides read TGTGCCAGCAGTGTTGGCAGGGGAGTTTACAATGAGCAGTTCTTC.

This chain uses TRBV4-1 with TRBJ2-3; D is possibly TRBD2 (6 bases). Germline V gene data show CDR1 as MGHRA and CDR2 as YSYEKL. V lost 6 bases and J 2 bases, leaving 15 bases between the germline ends. The CDR3 has 15 amino acids. CDR3 loop: CASREQAGITDTQYF. The CDR3 nucleotides are TGCGCCAGCAGGGAGCAAGCGGGCATCACAGATACGCAGTATTTT.

V gene TRBV19 combines with J gene TRBJ2-1, with TRBD2 identical over 10 bases. V lost 6 bases and J lost 5; bases outside the gene matches: 7. CDR1 is LNHDA, CDR2 SQIVND, per germline (reference sequence). The CDR3 runs to 15 residues. This chain's CDR3 is CASRNLAGANNEQFF. The CDR3 DNA follows: TGTGCCAGTAGGAATCTAGCGGGAGCTAACAATGAGCAGTTCTTC.

This clone appeared a few times. The V call is TRBV19, the J call TRBJ1-1; possibly TRBD1 for D (5 bases). CDR3 length equals 14 residues. With 3 bases removed from V and 4 bases from J, the gap between germline ends came to 12 bases. Germline CDR1 is LNHDA and CDR2 is SQIVND (reference sequence). CDR3 DNA: TGTGCCAGTAGTATGGGCAGGGCTCGCACTGAAGCTTTCTTT. Residues: CASSMGRARTEAFF.

The chain joins TRBV28 to TRBJ2-7; 9 bases are shared with TRBD1. This CDR3 is built from 15 residues. Germline CDR1 MDHEN, CDR2 SYDVKM. The V segment lost 6 bases and the J segment 1 base; nucleotides outside the gene matches: 7. The DNA of the CDR3 is TGTGCCAGCAGATTAGGGACAGGGTGGTCCTACGAGCAGTACTTC. Its translation is CASRLGTGWSYEQYF.

This clone has a count of ten or more. The J gene is TRBJ2-7, the V gene TRBV7-8; 8 bases match TRBD1. The V and J ends lost 4 bases and 9 bases, in that order; junction bases with no gene match: 8. CDR3 length: 13 residues. Germline V gene sequence: CDR1 SGHVS, CDR2 FQNEAQ. The CDR3: CASSSLPGGGQYF. The DNA for the CDR3 is TGTGCCAGCAGCTCGCTACCAGGGGGCGGGCAGTACTTC.

V usage is TRBV7-8 and J usage is TRBJ2-7, with D perhaps matching TRBD1 (5 bases). The length of the CDR3 is 17 residues. Germline CDR1 reads SGHVS; CDR2 reads FQNEAQ. V gave up 0 bases and J gave up 0 bases, with 15 bases separating them. The CDR3 loop is CASSLAQSGRVSYEQYF. The CDR3 DNA is TGTGCCAGCAGCTTAGCGCAATCAGGCAGGGTCTCCTACGAGCAGTACTTC.